The present TCR beta chain was sequenced within a study of T cells in Graves' hyperthyroidism and ophthalmopathy. This CDR3 is 13 amino acids long. Germline V gene data show CDR1 as LGHDT and CDR2 as YNNKEL (reference sequence). J gave up 5 bases and V 6 bases, and 6 bases lay outside the gene matches. Stable hyperthyroidism: no ophthalmopathy progression over 18 months of follow-up. Based on clinical symptoms, serum thyroxine and TRAb, thyroid ultrasound and orbital computed tomography, diagnoses were reached. Template material for amplifying TCR beta CDR3 regions consisted of RNA transcripts. TCR CDR3 regions were first amplified by RT-PCR with HTBI primers. TCRdb passed the multiplex PCR reads through MiXCR, listing each CDR3 protein once. The table lists hundreds of thousands of distinct CDR3 sequences, 15% to 19% of them singletons.

The sequence derives from a woman younger than 30 with Graves' hyperthyroidism. The sequenced material came from blood. The chain carries TRBV3-1 and TRBJ2-5, with 7 bases fitting TRBD1. The CDR3 nucleotides are TGTGCCAGCAGACAAACAGGGGTCGAGACCCAGTACTTC. This gives the protein CASRQTGVETQYF.